Following are 23 T cell receptor beta chains from one sample sequenced in a study of regulatory T cells in long-lasting Graves disease. Sample time point: newly diagnosed GD, antithyroid drugs for less than 3 months. Extracted PBMC RNA gave rise to the TCR library. Both iRepertoire HTBI primers and Arm-PCR of CDR3 regions were used to build the TCR beta libraries. In TCRdb, the multiplex PCR reads were re-called with MiXCR into one record per CDR3 protein. Among 350,000 to 450,000 distinct CDR3 sequences listed, around 16% were seen once. These data are also associated with another study on T cells in Graves' hyperthyroidism and ophthalmopathy.

The material sequenced was peripheral blood mononuclear cells (PBMCs), taken at new diagnosis, from a patient treated with antithyroid drugs. The receptor set was obtained from a middle-aged woman with Graves disease.

This clonotype has just one count. This chain links TRBV7-2 with TRBJ2-3, with D possibly TRBD1 on 7 matching bases. The CDR3 spans 16 residues. Looked up from germline, CDR1 is SGHTA and CDR2 is FQGNSA. Trimming pared 9 bases from V and 1 base from J, leaving 20 bases between. CDR3 nucleotide sequence: TGTGCCAGTAGTACACGGACAGGACTACGCACAGATACGCAGTATTTT. As protein: CASSTRTGLRTDTQYF.

This clonotype was detected ten times or more. The chain uses TRBV12-5 and TRBJ2-3; 7 bases map to TRBD1. CDR3 length equals 12 residues. CDR1 and CDR2 from the germline V gene are LGHNT and FRNRAP. Trimming removed 7 bases from V and 6 bases from J; junction bases left unmatched: 4. The CDR3 DNA follows: TGTGCTAGTGTCCAGGGGGTGGATACGCAGTATTTT. This sequence encodes CASVQGVDTQYF.

This clonotype has at least ten counts. The chain couples TRBV29-1 to TRBJ2-7; weak D call: TRBD1 (5 bases). Looked up from germline, CDR1 is SQVTM and CDR2 is ANQGSEA. V was trimmed by 5 bases and J by 4 bases, leaving 12 bases between them. The CDR3 length is 12 residues. The CDR3 DNA reads TGCAGCGTTAGGGGCCCTAGGTACGAGCAGTACTTC. It yields the protein CSVRGPRYEQYF.

Points on this clonotype: This may be a read error: a much more frequent sequence differs by one nucleotide. The V call is TRBV11-2, the J call TRBJ2-1; D is unclear. In germline, CDR1 is SGHAT, CDR2 FQNNGV. The CDR3 is 11 residues long. Deletions cut 3 bases from V and 9 bases from J, with 6 bases between. As DNA, the CDR3 is TGTGCCAGCAGCTTCCACCTTGAGCAGTTCTTC. Protein: CASSFHLEQFF.

This clonotype was counted at least ten times. The V gene is TRBV7-2, the J gene TRBJ2-3, with 8 bases that match TRBD1. V lost 4 bases to trimming and J lost 4 bases; unmatched junction nucleotides: 4. The CDR3 is 14 amino acids. The V gene's germline CDR1 is SGHTA and CDR2 FQGNSA. The CDR3 protein is CASSSDRAPDTQYF. The CDR3 DNA is TGTGCCAGCAGCTCGGACAGGGCCCCAGATACGCAGTATTTT. Filled out from reference TRBV7-2 and TRBJ2-3, the complete variable domain reads GAGVSQSPSNKVTEKGKDVELRCDPISGHTALYWYRQSLGQGLEFLIYFQGNSAPDKSGLPSDRFSAERTGGSVSTLTIQRTQQEDSAVYLCASSSDRAPDTQYFGPGTRLTVL.

Ten or more counts support this clonotype. The rearrangement links TRBV2 to TRBJ2-7; 7 bases map to TRBD2. The CDR3 covers 17 residues. J was trimmed by 0 bases and V by 3 bases; bases with no gene match: 11. CDR1 and CDR2 (germline): SNHLY, FYNNEI. The CDR3 loop is CASSEDLTSVSSYEQYF. CDR3 nucleotides: TGTGCCAGCAGTGAGGATCTCACTAGCGTGAGCTCCTACGAGCAGTACTTC.

This clonotype occurred many times. This sequence joins TRBV9 and TRBJ1-1, with D possibly TRBD1 on 6 matching bases. V was cut by 3 bases and J by 2 bases, with 23 bases left in between. Per germline, CDR1 SGDLS and CDR2 YYNGEE. The CDR3 is made up of 18 amino acids. In nucleotides, the CDR3 is TGTGCCAGCAGCGAACAATTACAGGGTCTCTACACAAACACTGAAGCTTTCTTT. The encoded protein is CASSEQLQGLYTNTEAFF. The full variable domain, with the rest looked up from reference TRBV9 and TRBJ1-1, is DSGVTQTPKHLITATGQRVTLRCSPRSGDLSVYWYQQSLDQGLQFLIQYYNGEERAKGNILERFSAQQFPDLHSELNLSSLELGDSALYFCASSEQLQGLYTNTEAFFGQGTRLTVV.

This clonotype was seen many times. This chain links TRBV5-1 with TRBJ2-5; a possible D gene is TRBD2 (7 bases). The CDR3 loop spans 16 amino acids. The germline V gene has CDR1 SGHRS and CDR2 YFSETQ. The V and J ends lost 6 bases and 4 bases respectively, with 22 bases between them. The CDR3 DNA follows: TGCGCCAGCAACACGGGGGGCGCGCTTCTGAGAGAGACCCAGTACTTC. It translates to CASNTGGALLRETQYF. Drawing the rest from reference TRBV5-1 and TRBJ2-5, the complete variable domain is KAGVTQTPRYLIKTRGQQVTLSCSPISGHRSVSWYQQTPGQGLQFLFEYFSETQRNKGNFPGRFSGRQFSNSRSEMNVSTLELGDSALYLCASNTGGALLRETQYFGPGTRLLVL.

In this sample, this clonotype turned up many times. This rearrangement joins TRBV12-3 or TRBV12-4 to TRBJ2-2; 8 positions match TRBD2. V dropped 6 bases and J dropped 3; count of bases not matched to a gene: 9. This CDR3 comprises 16 residues. The CDR3 coding sequence is TGTGCCAGCAGGAAAAGCGGGAGAGGGGACACCGGGGAGCTGTTTTTT. The encoded protein is CASRKSGRGDTGELFF.

This clonotype has ten or more counts. J is TRBJ2-5 and V is TRBV20-1; D possibly corresponds to TRBD2 (5 bases). The CDR3 totals 15 residues. The germline CDR1 and CDR2 sequences are DFQATT and SNEGSKA (reference sequence). V shed 2 bases and J shed 5 bases, with 18 bases lying between them. The CDR3 DNA follows: TGCAGTGCTAGACACATATTTAGCGTCGCGGAGACCCAGTACTTC. Protein sequence: CSARHIFSVAETQYF.

In this sample, this clonotype turned up a few times. J is TRBJ1-1 and V is TRBV7-8; 9 bases fit TRBD1. The CDR3 loop spans 14 amino acids. Looked up from germline, CDR1 is SGHVS and CDR2 is FQNEAQ. V lost 3 bases, J lost 10 bases, and 9 bases stayed unmatched. The CDR3 nucleotides are TGTGCCAGCAGCTTGGGACAGGGCTTTTATGTAGCTTTCTTT. It encodes CASSLGQGFYVAFF. The full variable domain, in which reference TRBV7-8 and TRBJ1-1 provide the parts outside the CDR3, is GAGVSQSPRYKVAKRGQDVALRCDPISGHVSLFWYQQALGQGPEFLTYFQNEAQLDKSGLPSDRFFAERPEGSVSTLKIQRTQQEDSAVYLCASSLGQGFYVAFFGQGTRLTVV.

This clonotype was counted ten times or more. The chain joins TRBV12-3 or TRBV12-4 to TRBJ2-6, with D perhaps TRBD1 (6 bases). V gave up 3 bases and J gave up 5 bases, with 11 bases separating them. This CDR3 region has 15 residues. The CDR3 region has the DNA TGTGCCAGCAGTTTGAGCGACAGGAGGGCCAACGTCCTGACTTTC. It translates to CASSLSDRRANVLTF.

This clonotype was observed at least ten times. The rearrangement joins TRBV28 to TRBJ1-2; TRBD1 is a possible D gene (6 bases). The V and J ends lost 8 bases and 2 bases respectively, with 15 bases between them. The CDR3 contains 14 residues. The germline gives CDR1 MDHEN, CDR2 SYDVKM. The CDR3 region is CASRPYQGNYGYTF. CDR3 coding DNA: TGTGCCAGCCGTCCTTATCAGGGGAACTATGGCTACACCTTC.

This clonotype appeared many times. The chain carries TRBV9 and TRBJ1-2, with a weak D call TRBD1 (6 bases). Germline V gene lookup returns CDR1 SGDLS and CDR2 YYNGEE. CDR3 length: 15 residues. V lost 2 bases to trimming and J lost 2 bases, with 13 bases between them. The CDR3 spells CASSVGQTTNYGYTF. The CDR3 bases are TGTGCCAGCAGCGTTGGACAGACCACAAACTATGGCTACACCTTC.

There are many counts of this clonotype. This chain connects TRBV2 to TRBJ2-5; perhaps TRBD2 as D (6 bases). The V gene lost 7 bases and the J gene lost 2 bases, with 11 bases spanning the gap. Germline CDR1 reads SNHLY; CDR2 reads FYNNEI. The CDR3 loop spans 13 amino acids. This CDR3 reads CASMPSEQETQYF. CDR3 coding DNA: TGTGCCAGCATGCCTAGCGAGCAAGAGACCCAGTACTTC.

This clonotype has a count of ten or more. The rearrangement joins TRBV11-2 to TRBJ1-6; possibly TRBD1 for D (5 bases). V was pared by 0 bases and J by 14 bases, with 14 bases between. The CDR3 has 14 residues. In germline, CDR1 is SGHAT, CDR2 FQNNGV. For the CDR3, the DNA is TGTGCCAGCAGCTTAGATCAGGGTCCCCCGGCCCTCCACTTT. Protein: CASSLDQGPPALHF.

The V and J genes are TRBV7-2 and TRBJ2-7; maybe TRBD2 (7 bases). Germline V gene data show CDR1 as SGHTA and CDR2 as FQGNSA. Deletions cut 5 bases from V and 1 base from J, with 12 bases between. The CDR3 covers 14 residues. The CDR3 protein is CASSHSGTSYEQYF. The CDR3 DNA reads as TGTGCCAGCAGCCACAGCGGGACATCCTACGAGCAGTACTTC.

This clonotype was seen only a few times. The chain carries TRBV6-5 and TRBJ2-2; possibly TRBD2 for D (5 bases). Germline V gene sequence: CDR1 MNHEY, CDR2 SVGAGI. The V and J ends lost 0 bases and 7 bases respectively, with 9 bases between them. The CDR3 contains 14 residues. Here the CDR3 DNA reads TGTGCCAGCAGTTACTCGCTAGGAGGCGGGGAGCTGTTTTTT. This codes for CASSYSLGGGELFF.

This clonotype was seen at least ten times. The genes are TRBV12-3 or TRBV12-4 and TRBJ2-3; D might be TRBD1 (6 bases). Trimming cost V 4 bases and J 6 bases, with 8 bases left between them. The CDR3 is 12 residues long. The CDR3 DNA is TGTGCCAGCAGTTATGGGGGCGATACGCAGTATTTT. Its translation: CASSYGGDTQYF.

There are many counts of this clonotype. The junction shows a germline mismatch at one end, possibly a read error. The rearrangement joins TRBV5-1 to TRBJ2-7; D is uncertain. The CDR3 has 13 residues. Germline V lookup: CDR1 SGHRS, CDR2 YFSETQ. CDR3 in DNA: TGTGCCAGCAGCTTAGGCAACTCCTACGAGCAGTACTTC. Its protein product is CASSLGNSYEQYF.

This rearrangement joins TRBV18 to TRBJ2-1; D possibly corresponds to TRBD2 (5 bases). This CDR3 is 14 amino acids long. The germline V gene has CDR1 KGHSH and CDR2 LQKENI. V dropped 2 bases and J dropped 0 bases, with 5 bases sitting between them. Written as DNA, the CDR3 is TGTGCCAGCTCACCAGGGAGCTCCTACAATGAGCAGTTCTTC. Its translation: CASSPGSSYNEQFF.

This clonotype was seen many times. J is TRBJ2-3 and V is TRBV6-1, with TRBD2 matching over 11 bases. V gave up 4 bases and J gave up 5 bases; unmatched junction bases: 2. This CDR3 is built from 14 residues. CDR1 is MNHNS, CDR2 SASEGT, per germline. The CDR3 nucleotides are TGTGCCAGCAGTGCACTAGCGGGAGAAGATACGCAGTATTTT. It codes for CASSALAGEDTQYF.

This clonotype occurred many times. The chain employs TRBV7-9 and TRBJ2-1; no clear D gene. There are 13 residues in the CDR3. CDR1 and CDR2 from the germline V gene are SEHNR and FQNEAQ (reference sequence). Trimming cost V 5 bases and J 7 bases, with 12 bases left between them. The CDR3 DNA reads TGTGCCAGCAGCGGTAGCCTTCCAAATGAGCAGTTCTTC. As protein: CASSGSLPNEQFF.